The entry below gives a single T cell receptor (beta chain) sequence along with its context. What it recognizes is unknown. The sample originates from a study of T cells in tuberculosis. Looking at the study overall: The T cells targeted glucose monomycolate, a mycobacterial lipid, via CD1B. IGRA-negative adolescents, IGRA-positive adolescents with latent tuberculosis and adults with active tuberculosis formed this South African cohort. Whole-study findings and limits: Active tuberculosis alpha repertoires lay closer to GMM-specific TCRs than controls'.

TCRdb's copy holds only in-frame clones and misses some; the assay was immunoSEQ multiplex PCR. The sample shows some 30,000 clones, roughly 92% of them seen only once. Germline V gene data show CDR1 as SGHKS and CDR2 as YYEKEE (reference sequence). CDR3 length: 16 amino acids. J gave up 7 bases and V 3 bases, and 14 bases lay outside the gene matches. Each donor contributed 85,000 to 100,000 T cells on average, unsorted. This chain joins TRBV5-5 and TRBJ2-7, with 9 positions matching TRBD1. The sequencing sample was made of PBMCs. The sequence was collected from a donor aged 10 to 29 with latent tuberculosis or without tuberculosis infection. Some clones in this sample may be carry-over from other donors' samples. The CDR3 DNA sequence: TGTGCCAGCAGCTCGGTCAACAGGGGGCCGGGGGGAGAGCAGTACTTC. Protein: CASSSVNRGPGGEQYF.